These 32 T cell receptor beta chains were sequenced from one sample in a study of a mutant IDH1 vaccine in newly diagnosed glioma. Time point defined: week 47, end of study. Vaccination comprised doses that each held 300 ug of mutant IDH1 20-mer peptide, plus topical imiquimod. Produced via immunoSEQ multiplex PCR; TCRdb's table is partial and in-frame only. Of over 45,000 clones in the sample, around three quarters were seen once. No antigen is known for these receptors. Sequenced material: PBMCs, taken from a glioma patient whose treatment included an IDH1 peptide vaccine. These receptors came from a man aged 45-65 years with glioma.

This clone was detected once. V and J are TRBV7-2 and TRBJ2-2; D is possibly TRBD1 (5 bases). The length of the CDR3 is 19 residues. V was cut by 1 base and J by 4 bases, with 22 bases left in between. The germline V gene has CDR1 SGHTA and CDR2 FQGNSA. The chain's CDR3 is CASSLGPHPIRVATGELFF. CDR3 sequence (DNA): TGTGCCAGCAGCTTAGGACCCCACCCGATCAGGGTGGCCACCGGGGAGCTGTTTTTT.

This rearrangement joins TRBV30 to TRBJ2-5; perhaps TRBD1 as D (6 bases). Trimming removed 5 bases from V and 0 bases from J, with 13 bases in between. Per the germline V gene, CDR1 is GTSNPN and CDR2 is SVGIG (reference sequence). The CDR3 is 14 residues long. For the CDR3, the DNA is TGTGCCTGGGGGGACACCGTTTACCAAGAGACCCAGTACTTC. It encodes CAWGDTVYQETQYF.

The chain is built from TRBV7-2 and TRBJ2-2; TRBD1 is a possible D gene (6 bases). From germline, CDR1 is SGHTA and CDR2 FQGNSA. CDR3 length equals 13 residues. V was cut by 4 bases and J by 4 bases, with 7 bases left in between. The CDR3 loop reads CASSSRGTGELFF. As DNA, the CDR3 is TGTGCCAGCAGCTCCAGGGGCACCGGGGAGCTGTTTTTT.

This chain uses TRBV6-6 with TRBJ1-5; no firm D call. There are 14 residues in the CDR3. Looked up from germline, CDR1 is MNHNY and CDR2 is SVGAGI (reference sequence). Trimming took 6 bases from V and 0 from J, leaving 9 bases between them. CDR3 in DNA: TGTGCCAGCAGCACCTTAGATAGCAATCAGCCCCAGCATTTT. Amino acid sequence: CASSTLDSNQPQHF.

This clone showed up just a few times. This sequence joins TRBV4-1 and TRBJ1-5; D uncertain. The V gene's germline CDR1 is MGHRA and CDR2 YSYEKL. The CDR3 runs 15 residues. Trimming stripped 0 bases from V and 3 bases from J, with 9 bases between. The CDR3 is CASSQEGMANQPQHF. CDR3 nucleotide sequence: TGCGCCAGCAGCCAAGAGGGGATGGCCAATCAGCCCCAGCATTTT.

This clone was observed a single time. The chain joins TRBV9 to TRBJ2-7; no definite D call. Germline CDR1 SGDLS, CDR2 YYNGEE. The CDR3 consists of 14 residues. V shed 0 bases and J shed 0 bases, with 7 bases lying between them. CDR3 residues: CASSVVQSSYEQYF. Here the CDR3 DNA reads TGTGCCAGCAGCGTAGTCCAGTCCTCCTACGAGCAGTACTTC.

V usage is TRBV19 and J usage is TRBJ1-1; 7 positions match TRBD1. CDR1 and CDR2 (germline): LNHDA, SQIVND (reference sequence). The CDR3 consists of 12 residues. V was clipped by 11 bases and J by 4 bases; unmatched bases: 7. The CDR3 DNA reads TGTGCCGCTACGAGGGGGCTCACTGAAGCTTTCTTT. Translating it yields CAATRGLTEAFF.

V usage is TRBV7-2 and J usage is TRBJ1-2, with 9 bases lining up with TRBD1. Germline assignment: CDR1 SGHTA and CDR2 FQGNSA. This CDR3 region has 17 residues. Trimming cost V 0 bases and J 1 base; bases outside gene matches: 6. The CDR3 DNA reads as TGTGCCAGCAGCTTAGCTAGGGCGGGACAGGGTAACTATGGCTACACCTTC. Translated: CASSLARAGQGNYGYTF.

This clone was observed a single time. CDR3: CAISPDRVPYEQYF. The CDR3 nucleotides are TGTGCCATCAGTCCGGACAGGGTCCCCTACGAGCAGTACTTC. This chain uses TRBV10-3 with TRBJ2-7; 8 nucleotides align to TRBD1. This CDR3 has 14 residues. Trimming removed 5 bases from V and 2 bases from J; junction bases left unmatched: 5. Germline V gene lookup returns CDR1 ENHRY and CDR2 SYGVKD.

This chain links TRBV18 with TRBJ2-7; 11 bases fit TRBD1. The germline CDR1 and CDR2 sequences are KGHSH and LQKENI. Trimming at V came to 8 bases and at J to 1 base, leaving 7 bases not matched to a gene. CDR3 size: 15 residues. CDR3 residues: CASQDRGLQSYEQYF. CDR3 nucleotide sequence: TGTGCCAGCCAGGACAGGGGGCTACAGTCCTACGAGCAGTACTTC. Based on the CDR3 plus reference TRBV18 and TRBJ2-7, the full variable domain is NAGVMQNPRHLVRRRGQEARLRCSPMKGHSHVYWYRQLPEEGLKFMVYLQKENIIDESGMPKERFSAEFPKEGPSILRIQQVVRGDSAAYFCASQDRGLQSYEQYFGPGTRLTVT.

This clone was counted a single time. This chain connects TRBV28 to TRBJ1-5; D unclear. V shed 7 bases and J shed 2 bases, with 9 bases lying between them. The germline V gene encodes CDR1 MDHEN and CDR2 SYDVKM. The CDR3 spans 13 residues. In DNA, the CDR3 is TGTGCCAGCACCCTTGAGGGCAATCAGCCCCAGCATTTT. It specifies CASTLEGNQPQHF.

The CDR3 nucleotides read TGTGCCAGCTCACGGGACAGACAAGAGACCCAGTACTTC. The encoded protein is CASSRDRQETQYF. The chain uses TRBV18 and TRBJ2-5, with TRBD1 identical over 7 bases. The germline V gene has CDR1 KGHSH and CDR2 LQKENI. The CDR3 contains 13 residues. The V segment lost 4 bases and the J segment 2 bases; nucleotides outside the gene matches: 1.

The J gene is TRBJ1-4, the V gene TRBV19; D call uncertain. Between the trimmed V and J ends, which lost 3 bases and 7 bases, there was a span of 9 bases. The germline CDR1 and CDR2 sequences are LNHDA and SQIVND (reference sequence). CDR3 length equals 13 residues. The CDR3 DNA follows: TGTGCCAGTAGTATGGGGAGTGGTGAAAAACTGTTTTTT. It is translated as CASSMGSGEKLFF.

The rearrangement joins TRBV9 to TRBJ2-2, with TRBD2 matching 15 bases. Germline CDR1 and CDR2: SGDLS and YYNGEE. CDR3 length equals 17 residues. The V gene end was trimmed by 0 bases and the J gene end by 4 bases; junction bases not matched to a gene: 1. As DNA, the CDR3 is TGTGCCAGCAGCGTAGGGGGACTAGCGGGGGGCACCGGGGAGCTGTTTTTT. Amino acids: CASSVGGLAGGTGELFF.

The chain is built from TRBV19 and TRBJ2-3, with D tentatively TRBD1 (6 bases). The V gene's germline CDR1 is LNHDA and CDR2 SQIVND (reference sequence). The CDR3 sequence is 14 residues long. The V end was cut by 11 bases, the J end by 3 bases, with 18 bases between. DNA for the CDR3: TGTGCCTCCGCGAGGGGGACCTCGACAGATACGCAGTATTTT. Translation gives CASARGTSTDTQYF.

The rearrangement joins TRBV5-1 to TRBJ2-1; TRBD2 agrees at 13 bases. Trimming removed 4 bases from V and 6 bases from J; junction bases left unmatched: 10. The V gene's germline CDR1 is SGHRS and CDR2 YFSETQ. The CDR3 consists of 17 residues. The CDR3 is CASSPGLAGSRGNEQFF. CDR3 nucleotides: TGCGCCAGCAGCCCGGGACTAGCGGGGAGCCGTGGCAATGAGCAGTTCTTC.

The rearrangement uses TRBV5-4 and TRBJ1-1; 8 bases agree with TRBD1. Germline V gene data show CDR1 as SGHNT and CDR2 as YYREEE (reference sequence). V shed 3 bases and J 5 bases; nucleotides not matched to a gene: 6. The CDR3 spans 14 residues. The CDR3 nucleotides read TGTGCCAGCAGCTCAGGGGGCGGAAGAACTGAAGCTTTCTTT. Translated: CASSSGGGRTEAFF.

The genes are TRBV9 and TRBJ1-4, with unresolved D. CDR3 length: 15 amino acids. The V gene's germline CDR1 is SGDLS and CDR2 YYNGEE. The V end was cut by 0 bases, the J end by 6 bases, with 12 bases between. CDR3 loop: CASSVAPGYDEKLFF. Here the CDR3 DNA reads TGTGCCAGCAGCGTAGCCCCTGGGTATGATGAAAAACTGTTTTTT.

The rearrangement joins TRBV9 to TRBJ2-3; D gene uncertain. Trimming removed 0 bases at V and 6 bases at J, with 11 bases between. This CDR3 spans 14 amino acids. CDR1 is SGDLS, CDR2 YYNGEE, per germline. The CDR3 DNA sequence: TGTGCCAGCAGCGTAGCCTCGGGCTTGGATACGCAGTATTTT. This gives the protein CASSVASGLDTQYF.

V and J are TRBV5-4 and TRBJ2-2; a weak D match, TRBD2 (6 bases). The CDR3 consists of 15 residues. In germline, CDR1 is SGHNT, CDR2 YYREEE (reference sequence). V was pared by 4 bases and J by 6 bases, with 16 bases between. The CDR3, as DNA: TGTGCCAGCAGCCCCCCAGGTAGCGGTCCCGGGGAGCTGTTTTTT. Translated: CASSPPGSGPGELFF.

The V gene is TRBV25-1, the J gene TRBJ1-2; tentative D call: TRBD1 (5 bases). The germline CDR1 and CDR2 sequences are MGHDK and SYGVNS. This CDR3 contains 16 residues. Between the trimmed V and J ends, which lost 6 bases and 2 bases, there was a span of 19 bases. The DNA for the CDR3 is TGTGCCAGCAGCGGGAGATCGGGGGTCCCAAACTATGGCTACACCTTC. This codes for CASSGRSGVPNYGYTF.

Note on this clone: The junction departs from the called germline gene at one end, perhaps through a read error. The gene calls are TRBV13 and TRBJ1-5, with 7 bases aligning to TRBD1. The germline V gene has CDR1 PRHDT and CDR2 FYEKMQ (reference sequence). The CDR3 is made up of 15 amino acids. The CDR3 reads CASSLGGGGNQPQHF. CDR3 nucleotide sequence: TGTGCCAGCAGCTTAGGAGGAGGGGGCAATCAACCCCAGCATTTT. Full variable domain (outside the CDR3, taken from reference TRBV13 and TRBJ1-5): AAGVIQSPRHLIKEKRETATLKCYPIPRHDTVYWYQQGPGQDPQFLISFYEKMQSDKGSIPDRFSAQQFSDYHSELNMSSLELGDSALYFCASSLGGGGNQPQHFGDGTRLSIL.

J is TRBJ2-2 and V is TRBV7-2; D is unclear. This CDR3 is 12 amino acids long. CDR1 SGHTA and CDR2 FQGNSA come from the germline V gene. V was trimmed by 1 base and J by 7 bases, leaving 4 bases between them. CDR3 nucleotides: TGTGCCAGCAGCTTAGAAGTCGGGGAGCTGTTTTTT. Encoded protein: CASSLEVGELFF.

This chain connects TRBV4-2 to TRBJ2-3, with D perhaps matching TRBD2 (7 bases). V dropped 0 bases and J dropped 4 bases, with 14 bases sitting between them. The germline V gene has CDR1 LGHNA and CDR2 YNFKEQ. There are 16 residues in the CDR3. The CDR3 DNA sequence: TGTGCCAGCAGCCAAGAGACTTTAGGGGGGGCAGATACGCAGTATTTT. This encodes CASSQETLGGADTQYF.

This clone appeared a single time. The chain carries TRBV30 and TRBJ2-7; either TRBD1 or TRBD2 may fit D (5 bases each). V lost 7 bases and J 1 base, leaving 14 bases between the germline ends. Germline CDR1 is GTSNPN and CDR2 is SVGIG (reference sequence). The CDR3 has 13 residues. CDR3 sequence: CASGRDGSYEQYF. CDR3 DNA sequence: TGTGCCTCTGGTCGGGACGGGTCCTACGAGCAGTACTTC.

In this sample, this clone turned up once. The rearrangement joins TRBV11-2 to TRBJ2-2; D possibly corresponds to TRBD2 (6 bases). Germline V gives CDR1 SGHAT, CDR2 FQNNGV. Trimming left V 6 bases short and J 4 bases short, with 18 bases between. The CDR3 spans 16 residues. CDR3 protein: CASRVEGGTRTGELFF. CDR3 DNA sequence: TGTGCCAGCAGGGTGGAGGGCGGCACTCGCACCGGGGAGCTGTTTTTT.

The rearrangement joins TRBV7-2 to TRBJ2-3; D uncertain. The V gene lost 4 bases and the J gene lost 0 bases, with 11 bases spanning the gap. The V gene's germline CDR1 is SGHTA and CDR2 FQGNSA. The CDR3 is 15 residues long. CDR3 sequence reads: CASSSADTSTDTQYF. The CDR3 nucleotides read TGTGCCAGCAGCTCTGCTGACACTAGCACAGATACGCAGTATTTT.

The J gene is TRBJ2-3, the V gene TRBV6-4; D is perhaps TRBD2 (7 bases). The CDR3 runs to 14 residues. V dropped 2 bases and J dropped 5 bases, with 11 bases sitting between them. CDR1 MRHNA and CDR2 SNTAGT come from the germline V gene. As DNA, the CDR3 is TGTGCCAGCAGTGACCGGGGGGCCGAAGATACGCAGTATTTT. Residues: CASSDRGAEDTQYF.

The rearrangement uses TRBV5-1 and TRBJ1-1; TRBD1 might be the D (5 bases). The CDR3 loop spans 16 amino acids. Germline CDR1 and CDR2: SGHRS and YFSETQ. The germline V and J ends were trimmed by 3 bases and 0 bases, with 15 bases remaining between them. This CDR3 reads CASSYDGTAMNTEAFF. The CDR3 nucleotides are TGCGCCAGCAGCTACGACGGGACGGCAATGAACACTGAAGCTTTCTTT.

The chain carries TRBV5-1 and TRBJ2-7, with D possibly called TRBD1 or TRBD2 (5 bases each). This CDR3 region has 14 residues. The V end was cut by 7 bases, the J end by 0 bases, with 14 bases between. Germline V CDR1 and CDR2: SGHRS, YFSETQ. The CDR3 reads CASCPGTSSYEQYF. CDR3 sequence (DNA): TGCGCCAGCTGCCCCGGGACCAGCTCCTACGAGCAGTACTTC.

The genes are TRBV7-9 and TRBJ2-3; 14 positions agree with TRBD2. Trimming cost V 1 base and J 4 bases; bases outside gene matches: 4. Germline assignment: CDR1 SEHNR and CDR2 FQNEAQ (reference sequence). This CDR3 has 17 amino acids. Here the CDR3 DNA reads TGTGCCAGCAGCTTAGAGGGACTAGCGGGGGAGTCAGATACGCAGTATTTT. Amino acid sequence: CASSLEGLAGESDTQYF.

This chain connects TRBV7-9 to TRBJ1-6; a weak D match, TRBD1 (5 bases). The V gene's germline CDR1 is SEHNR and CDR2 FQNEAQ (reference sequence). This CDR3 spans 15 amino acids. The ends were cut back, 5 bases at V and 8 bases at J, with 16 bases in the middle. Here the CDR3 reads CASSNQGNGYSPLHF. The DNA of the CDR3 is TGTGCCAGCAGCAATCAGGGCAACGGTTATTCACCCCTCCACTTT. The entire variable domain, with the rest obtained from reference TRBV7-9 and TRBJ1-6, is as follows: DTGVSQNPRHKITKRGQNVTFRCDPISEHNRLYWYRQTLGQGPEFLTYFQNEAQLEKSRLLSDRFSAERPKGSFSTLEIQRTEQGDSAMYLCASSNQGNGYSPLHFGNGTRLTVT.